These 28 T cell receptor beta chains share one sample of origin, sequenced in a study of cytomegalovirus exposure and HLA in healthy donors. PCR was performed using 60 Vbeta and 13 Jbeta primers. TCRdb's table, derived via immunoSEQ multiplex PCR, lists solely in-frame clones and lacks some. The sample carries 140,000 to 150,000 clones, 73% recorded once. The sequencing input was PBMCs. The receptor set was obtained from a woman aged 18-30 years in good health and CMV-seronegative.

The chain employs TRBV5-6 and TRBJ1-6; 8 nucleotides line up with TRBD1. Losses at the gene ends were 5 bases for V and 3 bases for J; bases not matched to a gene: 4. The CDR3 covers 15 residues. Germline V gene sequence: CDR1 SGHDT, CDR2 YYEEEE. This CDR3 is CASSPGTGYNSPLHF. The CDR3, as DNA: TGTGCCAGCAGTCCCGGGACAGGCTATAATTCACCCCTCCACTTT. The entire variable domain, with the rest obtained from reference TRBV5-6 and TRBJ1-6, is as follows: DAGVTQSPTHLIKTRGQQVTLRCSPKSGHDTVSWYQQALGQGPQFIFQYYEEEERQRGNFPDRFSGHQFPNYSSELNVNALLLGDSALYLCASSPGTGYNSPLHFGNGTRLTVT.

The rearrangement joins TRBV10-3 to TRBJ1-4, with D uncertain. The CDR3 runs 13 residues. V lost 4 bases and J 4 bases, leaving 7 bases between the germline ends. CDR1 and CDR2 from the germline V gene are ENHRY and SYGVKD. CDR3: CAISVSINEKLFF. The CDR3 nucleotides are TGTGCCATCAGTGTGAGCATTAATGAAAAACTGTTTTTT.

The table lists this clone with a count of one. The V call is TRBV10-2, the J call TRBJ2-3; 8 bases are shared with TRBD2. The CDR3 sequence is 21 residues long. V trimming: 3 bases; J trimming: 3 bases; junction bases outside the gene matches: 23. Germline CDR1 and CDR2: WSHSY and SAAADI. The CDR3 loop is CASSDINGGAGGAGRTDTQYF. The CDR3 region has the DNA TGCGCCAGCAGTGATATTAACGGGGGGGCGGGAGGCGCTGGCCGGACAGATACGCAGTATTTT.

This chain connects TRBV19 to TRBJ1-3; D is possibly TRBD1 (6 bases). This CDR3 is 14 amino acids long. CDR1 LNHDA and CDR2 SQIVND come from the germline V gene (reference sequence). Trimming removed 5 bases at V and 3 bases at J, with 11 bases between. Written as DNA, the CDR3 is TGTGCCAGTAGTCTCGTACAGGGTGGAAACACCATATATTTT. Encoded protein: CASSLVQGGNTIYF.

The chain uses TRBV9 and TRBJ1-4; 7 positions agree with TRBD1. The junction had 10 bases not matched to a gene; V was cut back by 4 bases and J by 7 bases. The germline CDR1 and CDR2 sequences are SGDLS and YYNGEE. CDR3 length: 15 amino acids. CDR3: CASSLRQGRGEKLFF. The CDR3 nucleotides are TGTGCCAGCAGCTTAAGACAGGGCCGGGGTGAAAAACTGTTTTTT. Full variable domain (rest looked up from reference TRBV9 and TRBJ1-4): DSGVTQTPKHLITATGQRVTLRCSPRSGDLSVYWYQQSLDQGLQFLIQYYNGEERAKGNILERFSAQQFPDLHSELNLSSLELGDSALYFCASSLRQGRGEKLFFGSGTQLSVL.

This clone was found a few times. The chain combines TRBV4-3 with TRBJ2-1; possibly TRBD2 for D (5 bases). The germline V gene has CDR1 LGHNA and CDR2 YSLEER. The V end was cut by 5 bases, the J end by 6 bases, with 17 bases between. This CDR3 region has 15 residues. The CDR3 is CASSFRSGSRNEQFF. The CDR3 DNA reads as TGCGCCAGCAGCTTCAGATCGGGGTCTCGCAATGAGCAGTTCTTC.

For the CDR3, the DNA is TGTGCCAGCAGCCGTAAAGTCACAACAGGGGGAAACGGCTACACCTTC. This encodes CASSRKVTTGGNGYTF. This chain uses TRBV2 with TRBJ1-2; TRBD1 aligns across 8 bases. Unmatched junction bases numbered 17, after V lost 6 bases and J lost 8 bases. From germline, CDR1 is SNHLY and CDR2 FYNNEI. The CDR3 totals 16 residues.

V usage is TRBV7-9 and J usage is TRBJ2-5; perhaps TRBD1 as D (5 bases). Trimming cost V 0 bases and J 7 bases, with 18 bases left between them. Germline V gene data show CDR1 as SEHNR and CDR2 as FQNEAQ (reference sequence). This CDR3 comprises 16 residues. CDR3 sequence (DNA): TGTGCCAGCAGCTTAGCGGTGGCAGGGAACCTGGGGACCCAGTACTTC. Translating it yields CASSLAVAGNLGTQYF. The full variable domain, in which reference TRBV7-9 and TRBJ2-5 provide the parts outside the CDR3, is DTGVSQNPRHKITKRGQNVTFRCDPISEHNRLYWYRQTLGQGPEFLTYFQNEAQLEKSRLLSDRFSAERPKGSFSTLEIQRTEQGDSAMYLCASSLAVAGNLGTQYFGPGTRLLVL.

CDR3 in DNA: TGTGCCAGTAGCAACAGGGACGGCTACACCTTC. This encodes CASSNRDGYTF. V gene TRBV19 combines with J gene TRBJ1-2; D is perhaps TRBD1 (6 bases). The V end was cut by 6 bases, the J end by 8 bases, with 10 bases between. The CDR3 contains 11 residues. CDR1 and CDR2 (germline): LNHDA, SQIVND (reference sequence). The variable domain in full, with the rest retrieved from reference TRBV19 and TRBJ1-2, is DGGITQSPKYLFRKEGQNVTLSCEQNLNHDAMYWYRQDPGQGLRLIYYSQIVNDFQKGDIAEGYSVSREKKESFPLTVTSAQKNPTAFYLCASSNRDGYTFGSGTRLTVV.

This chain uses TRBV11-2 with TRBJ2-2, with a possible D match to TRBD1 (6 bases). V lost 5 bases and J lost 4, with 20 bases in between. CDR1 is SGHAT, CDR2 FQNNGV, per germline. This CDR3 contains 17 residues. DNA for the CDR3: TGTGCCAGCAGCATTACCCTCGGACAGCAATTCACCGGGGAGCTGTTTTTT. This sequence encodes CASSITLGQQFTGELFF.

The V and J genes are TRBV7-8 and TRBJ1-5; D is undetermined. Germline V gives CDR1 SGHVS, CDR2 FQNEAQ. This CDR3 has 13 amino acids. The V gene lost 2 bases and the J gene lost 2 bases, with 4 bases spanning the gap. The CDR3 nucleotides read TGTGCCAGCAGCTTATCCGGCAATCAGCCCCAGCATTTT. The encoded protein is CASSLSGNQPQHF.

About this clone itself: The junction and the germline gene differ at one end; a read error may be behind it. The chain uses TRBV7-9 and TRBJ2-7; 9 nucleotides agree with TRBD2. Germline V gene sequence: CDR1 SEHNR, CDR2 FQNEAQ (reference sequence). This CDR3 contains 15 residues. CDR3 sequence (DNA): TGTTCCAGCAGCTCGCGAAGCCGTCTAGCGGGGGAGCAGTACTTC. Amino acid sequence: CSSSSRSRLAGEQYF.

V is TRBV6-6 and J is TRBJ1-2; D is perhaps TRBD1 (6 bases). CDR1 and CDR2 from the germline V gene are MNHNY and SVGAGI (reference sequence). CDR3 length equals 13 residues. V lost 5 bases, J lost 4 bases, and 11 bases lay in between. The CDR3 reads CASSQDSVYGYTF. The CDR3 nucleotides are TGTGCCAGCAGTCAGGACAGCGTCTATGGCTACACCTTC.

This clone was observed a single time. The rearrangement links TRBV5-4 to TRBJ2-5; 7 bases match TRBD1. The V and J ends lost 2 bases and 3 bases, in that order; junction bases with no gene match: 4. Germline V gene sequence: CDR1 SGHNT, CDR2 YYREEE (reference sequence). The CDR3 contains 14 residues. CDR3 bases: TGTGCCAGCAGCTTAAACAGGGGTAAAGAGACCCAGTACTTC. This gives the protein CASSLNRGKETQYF.

This sequence joins TRBV10-1 and TRBJ1-1; 12 nucleotides line up with TRBD1. CDR1 and CDR2 (germline): WNHNN, SYGVQD (reference sequence). This CDR3 is built from 15 residues. V was clipped by 0 bases and J by 7 bases; unmatched bases: 3. The CDR3 reads CASSESGTGGGEAFF. The CDR3 coding sequence is TGCGCCAGCAGTGAGTCAGGGACAGGGGGCGGTGAAGCTTTCTTT.

The chain links TRBV4-1 to TRBJ2-7, with 11 nucleotides matching TRBD1. The CDR3 length is 16 residues. The V gene's germline CDR1 is MGHRA and CDR2 YSYEKL. J lost 5 bases, V lost 3 bases, and 9 bases had no gene match. CDR3 amino acids: CASSHPLGTGGHEQYF. In DNA form, the CDR3 reads TGCGCCAGCAGCCATCCGCTGGGGACAGGGGGTCACGAGCAGTACTTC.

The chain joins TRBV18 to TRBJ1-5; D possibly corresponds to TRBD1 (6 bases). The V gene lost 9 bases and the J gene lost 4 bases, with 13 bases spanning the gap. Per germline, CDR1 KGHSH and CDR2 LQKENI. The CDR3 consists of 13 residues. CDR3 residues: CASRQDSNQPQHF. CDR3 in DNA: TGTGCCAGTCGACAGGATTCTAATCAGCCCCAGCATTTT. The full variable domain, with the rest looked up from reference TRBV18 and TRBJ1-5, is NAGVMQNPRHLVRRRGQEARLRCSPMKGHSHVYWYRQLPEEGLKFMVYLQKENIIDESGMPKERFSAEFPKEGPSILRIQQVVRGDSAAYFCASRQDSNQPQHFGDGTRLSIL.

As for this clone: At one end, the junction sequence differs from germline, possibly due to a read error. V is TRBV7-2 and J is TRBJ2-5; tentative D call: TRBD2 (5 bases). The germline V gene has CDR1 SGHTA and CDR2 FQGNSA. This CDR3 has 16 residues. The CDR3 spells CAGSLASGGYQETQYF. In DNA form, the CDR3 reads TGTGCCGGCAGCTTAGCATCAGGCGGGTACCAAGAGACCCAGTACTTC.

The V call is TRBV21-1, the J call TRBJ2-3; TRBD1, the D gene given by the table, was not confirmed from the DNA. TRBV21-1 is given as a pseudogene. This CDR3 region has 16 residues. DNA for the CDR3: TGTGCCAGCAGCAAAGGTGTCAACAAGAGCACAGATACGCAGTATTTT. Protein: CASSKGVNKSTDTQYF.

This clone turned up a few times. V usage is TRBV7-7 and J usage is TRBJ2-5; D gene uncertain. V lost 2 bases, J lost 2 bases, and 12 bases lay in between. Germline values: CDR1 SSHAT, CDR2 FNYEAQ (reference sequence). The CDR3 has 15 residues. CDR3 sequence: CASSLKVAEQETQYF. The CDR3 region has the DNA TGTGCCAGCAGCTTAAAGGTGGCGGAACAAGAGACCCAGTACTTC.

V usage is TRBV27 and J usage is TRBJ1-2; the D gene is possibly TRBD1 (5 bases). The length of the CDR3 is 13 residues. The ends were cut back, 3 bases at V and 8 bases at J, with 13 bases in the middle. Germline V gives CDR1 MNHEY, CDR2 SMNVEV (reference sequence). The CDR3 nucleotides read TGTGCCAGCAGTTTTAGGCAGGGCGAGGGCTACACCTTC. Its translation is CASSFRQGEGYTF.

V is TRBV15 and J is TRBJ2-2; 7 nucleotides align to TRBD2. Germline V gene sequence: CDR1 LNHNV, CDR2 YYDKDF (reference sequence). The CDR3 runs 17 residues. Germline trimming cut 3 bases from V and 3 bases from J; bases unmatched to any gene: 10. The CDR3 loop reads CATSRGIAGTDTGELFF. CDR3 coding DNA: TGTGCCACCAGCAGGGGGATAGCGGGTACGGACACCGGGGAGCTGTTTTTT.

The CDR3 sequence is CASSLDLSQPQHF. The CDR3 nucleotides read TGTGCCAGCAGCTTGGATCTAAGCCAGCCCCAGCATTTT. V and J are TRBV5-4 and TRBJ1-5; D is ambiguous. The germline V and J ends were trimmed by 0 bases and 7 bases, with 8 bases remaining between them. CDR1 is SGHNT and CDR2 is YYREEE in the germline V gene (reference sequence). The CDR3 spans 13 residues.

J is TRBJ1-5 and V is TRBV6-6; D gene uncertain. Germline V gene data show CDR1 as MNHNY and CDR2 as SVGAGI (reference sequence). V was shortened by 3 bases and J by 5 bases, with 11 bases between the two germline ends. This CDR3 has 14 amino acids. CDR3 sequence reads: CASSYSSGYQPQHF. The CDR3, as DNA: TGTGCCAGCAGTTATTCGTCCGGGTATCAGCCCCAGCATTTT.

This chain uses TRBV28 with TRBJ2-7; D ambiguous. The V and J ends lost 6 bases and 4 bases respectively, with 10 bases between them. Germline V gene lookup returns CDR1 MDHEN and CDR2 SYDVKM. The CDR3 totals 12 residues. DNA for the CDR3: TGTGCCAGCAGCCCGTCCGGTTACGAGCAGTACTTC. Encoded protein: CASSPSGYEQYF.

The CDR3 DNA follows: TGCGCCAGCAGCTTCGCCGGAGATAGCAATCAGCCCCAGCATTTT. Residues: CASSFAGDSNQPQHF. V is TRBV5-1 and J is TRBJ1-5; D is unresolved. Trimming removed 2 bases from V and 0 bases from J, with 9 bases in between. Germline V gene data show CDR1 as SGHRS and CDR2 as YFSETQ. The CDR3 runs 15 residues.

This clone was counted a few times. This chain links TRBV7-2 with TRBJ1-4, with D unclear. Germline CDR1 is SGHTA and CDR2 is FQGNSA. Between the trimmed V and J ends, which lost 8 bases and 3 bases, there was a span of 16 bases. The CDR3 has 15 amino acids. DNA for the CDR3: TGTGCCAGCGCTTCGGGGTCGGGAGCTAATGAAAAACTGTTTTTT. Translating gives CASASGSGANEKLFF.

This chain uses TRBV10-3 with TRBJ1-6; tentative D call: TRBD1 (6 bases). CDR1 is ENHRY, CDR2 SYGVKD, per germline. CDR3 length: 16 residues. The V end lost 0 bases, the J end lost 7 bases, and 13 bases lay between the germline ends. The DNA of the CDR3 is TGTGCCATCAGTGAGTCTTTCAACAGGGAAAATTCACCCCTCCACTTT. As protein: CAISESFNRENSPLHF.